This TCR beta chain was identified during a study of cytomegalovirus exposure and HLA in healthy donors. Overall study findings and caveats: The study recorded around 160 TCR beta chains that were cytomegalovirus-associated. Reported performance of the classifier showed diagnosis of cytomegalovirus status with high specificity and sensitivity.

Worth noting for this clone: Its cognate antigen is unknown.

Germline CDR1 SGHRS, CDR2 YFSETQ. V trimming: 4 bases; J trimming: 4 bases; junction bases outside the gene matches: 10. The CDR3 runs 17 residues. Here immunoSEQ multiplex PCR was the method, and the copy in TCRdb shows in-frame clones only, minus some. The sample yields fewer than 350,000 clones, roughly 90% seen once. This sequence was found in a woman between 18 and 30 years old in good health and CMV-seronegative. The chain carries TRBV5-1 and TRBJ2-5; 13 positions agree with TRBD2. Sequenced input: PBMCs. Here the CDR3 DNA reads TGCGCCAGCAGCGCCGGACTAGCGGGAGCTTTTGCAGAGACCCAGTACTTC. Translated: CASSAGLAGAFAETQYF.